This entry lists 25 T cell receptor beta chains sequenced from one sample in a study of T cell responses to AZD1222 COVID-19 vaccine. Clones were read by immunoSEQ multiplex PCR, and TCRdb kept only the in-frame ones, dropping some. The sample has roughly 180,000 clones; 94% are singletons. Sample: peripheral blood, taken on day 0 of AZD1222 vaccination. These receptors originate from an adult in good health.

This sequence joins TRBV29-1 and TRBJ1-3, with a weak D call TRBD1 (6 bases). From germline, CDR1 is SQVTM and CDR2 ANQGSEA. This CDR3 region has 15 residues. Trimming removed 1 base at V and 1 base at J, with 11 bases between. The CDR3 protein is CSVEVQGISGNTIYF. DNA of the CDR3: TGCAGCGTTGAAGTACAGGGTATATCTGGAAACACCATATATTTT.

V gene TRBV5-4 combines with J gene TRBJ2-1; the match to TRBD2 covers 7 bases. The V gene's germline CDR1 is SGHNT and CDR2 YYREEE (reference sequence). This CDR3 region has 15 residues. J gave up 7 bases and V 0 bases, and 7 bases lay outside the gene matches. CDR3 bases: TGTGCCAGCAGCTTGGGCGGACTGGGGGGGAATGAGCAGTTCTTC. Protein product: CASSLGGLGGNEQFF.

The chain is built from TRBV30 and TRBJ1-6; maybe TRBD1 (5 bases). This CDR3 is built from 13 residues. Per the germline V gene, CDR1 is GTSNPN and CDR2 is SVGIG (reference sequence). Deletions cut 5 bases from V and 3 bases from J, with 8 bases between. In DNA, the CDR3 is TGTGCCTGGGTCGACAGCTATAATTCACCCCTCCACTTT. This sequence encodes CAWVDSYNSPLHF.

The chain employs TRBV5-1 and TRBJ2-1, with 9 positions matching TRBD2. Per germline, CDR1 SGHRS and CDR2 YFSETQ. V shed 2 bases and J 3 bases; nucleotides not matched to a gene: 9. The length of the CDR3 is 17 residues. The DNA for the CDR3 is TGCGCCAGCAGCTTAACCATAGCGGGAGACCTCTACAATGAGCAGTTCTTC. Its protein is CASSLTIAGDLYNEQFF.

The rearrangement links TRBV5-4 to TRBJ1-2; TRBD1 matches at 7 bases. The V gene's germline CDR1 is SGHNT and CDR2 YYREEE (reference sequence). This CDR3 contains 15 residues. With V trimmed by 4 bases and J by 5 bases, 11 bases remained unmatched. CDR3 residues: CASSPQGQAFYGYTF. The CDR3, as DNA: TGTGCCAGCAGCCCTCAAGGACAGGCTTTTTATGGCTACACCTTC.

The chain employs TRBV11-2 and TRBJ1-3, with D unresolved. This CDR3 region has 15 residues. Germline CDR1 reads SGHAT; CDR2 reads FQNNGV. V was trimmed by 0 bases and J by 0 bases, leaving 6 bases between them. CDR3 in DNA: TGTGCCAGCAGCTTAGAGTCGAACTCTGGAAACACCATATATTTT. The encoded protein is CASSLESNSGNTIYF.

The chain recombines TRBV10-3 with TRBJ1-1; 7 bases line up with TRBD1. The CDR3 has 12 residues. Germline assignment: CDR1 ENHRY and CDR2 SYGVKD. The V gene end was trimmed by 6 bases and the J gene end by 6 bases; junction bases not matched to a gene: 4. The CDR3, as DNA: TGTGCCATCAGAGAAGACAGGGCTGAAGCTTTCTTT. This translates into CAIREDRAEAFF.

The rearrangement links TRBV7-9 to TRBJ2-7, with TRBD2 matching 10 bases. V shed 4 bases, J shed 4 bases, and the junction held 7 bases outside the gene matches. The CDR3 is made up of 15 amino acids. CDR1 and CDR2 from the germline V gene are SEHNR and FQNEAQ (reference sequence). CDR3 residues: CASSSRASGSYEQYF. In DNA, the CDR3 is TGTGCCAGCAGCTCCCGGGCTAGCGGGAGTTACGAGCAGTACTTC.

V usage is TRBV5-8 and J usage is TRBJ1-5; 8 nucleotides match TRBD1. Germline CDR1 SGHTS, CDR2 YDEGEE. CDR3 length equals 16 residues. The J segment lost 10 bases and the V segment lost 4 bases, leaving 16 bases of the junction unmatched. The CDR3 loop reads CASSALQGVNFSPQHF. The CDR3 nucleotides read TGTGCCAGCAGCGCGTTACAGGGGGTGAACTTCAGCCCCCAGCATTTT. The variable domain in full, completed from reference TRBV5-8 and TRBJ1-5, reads EAGVTQSPTHLIKTRGQQATLRCSPISGHTSVYWYQQALGLGLQFLLWYDEGEERNRGNFPPRFSGRQFPNYSSELNVNALELEDSALYLCASSALQGVNFSPQHFGDGTRLSIL.

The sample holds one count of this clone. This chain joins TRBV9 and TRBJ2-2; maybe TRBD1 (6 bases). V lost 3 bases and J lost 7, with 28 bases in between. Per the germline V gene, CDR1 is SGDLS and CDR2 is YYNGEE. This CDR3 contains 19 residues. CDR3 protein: CASSDELGTTTRGYGELFF. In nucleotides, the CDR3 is TGTGCCAGCAGCGACGAACTCGGGACAACGACCCGAGGCTACGGGGAGCTGTTTTTT.

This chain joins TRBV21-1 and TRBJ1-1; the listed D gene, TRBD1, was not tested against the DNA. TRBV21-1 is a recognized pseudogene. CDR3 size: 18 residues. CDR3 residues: CASSKVRGSTDDITEAFF. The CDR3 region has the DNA TGTGCCAGCAGCAAAGTCAGGGGGTCAACAGATGATATCACTGAAGCTTTCTTT.

This chain's CDR3 is CASSPGQLTNYGYTF. CDR3 sequence (DNA): TGTGCCAGCAGCCCAGGACAGTTGACTAACTATGGCTACACCTTC. This chain connects TRBV5-4 to TRBJ1-2; possibly TRBD1 for D (6 bases). Trimming pared 4 bases from V and 0 bases from J, leaving 13 bases between. The germline V gene encodes CDR1 SGHNT and CDR2 YYREEE (reference sequence). This CDR3 has 15 residues.

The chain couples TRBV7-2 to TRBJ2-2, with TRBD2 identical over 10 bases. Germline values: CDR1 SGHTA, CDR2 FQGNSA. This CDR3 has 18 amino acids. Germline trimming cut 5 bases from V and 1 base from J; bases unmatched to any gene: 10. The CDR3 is CASSLRPSGGGNTGELFF. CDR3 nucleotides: TGTGCCAGCAGCCTAAGACCTAGCGGGGGAGGGAACACCGGGGAGCTGTTTTTT.

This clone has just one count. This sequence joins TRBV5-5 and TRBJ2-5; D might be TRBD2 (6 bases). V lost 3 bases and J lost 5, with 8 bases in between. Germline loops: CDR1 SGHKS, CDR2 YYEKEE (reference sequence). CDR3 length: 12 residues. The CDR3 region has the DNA TGTGCCAGCAGCTACCGGGGGGAGACCCAGTACTTC. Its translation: CASSYRGETQYF.

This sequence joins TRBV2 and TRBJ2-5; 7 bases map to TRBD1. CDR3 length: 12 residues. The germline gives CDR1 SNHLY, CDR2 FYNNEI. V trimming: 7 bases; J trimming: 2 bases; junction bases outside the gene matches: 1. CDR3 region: CASKGAQETQYF. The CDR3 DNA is TGTGCCAGCAAGGGGGCGCAAGAGACCCAGTACTTC. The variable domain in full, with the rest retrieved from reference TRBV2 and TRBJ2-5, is EPEVTQTPSHQVTQMGQEVILRCVPISNHLYFYWYRQILGQKVEFLVSFYNNEISEKSEIFDDQFSVERPDGSNFTLKIRSTKLEDSAMYFCASKGAQETQYFGPGTRLLVL.

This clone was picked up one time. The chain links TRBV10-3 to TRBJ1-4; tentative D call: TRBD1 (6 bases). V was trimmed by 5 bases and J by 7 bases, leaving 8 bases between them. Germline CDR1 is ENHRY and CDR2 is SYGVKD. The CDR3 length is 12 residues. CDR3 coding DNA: TGTGCCATCAGTCCGACAGGTGAAAAACTGTTTTTT. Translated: CAISPTGEKLFF.

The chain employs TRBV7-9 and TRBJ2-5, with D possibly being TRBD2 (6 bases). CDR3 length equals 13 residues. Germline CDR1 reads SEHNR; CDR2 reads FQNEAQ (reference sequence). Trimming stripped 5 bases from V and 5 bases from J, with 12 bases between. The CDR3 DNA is TGTGCCAGCAGCGCGTCGGGACTTGAGACCCAGTACTTC. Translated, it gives CASSASGLETQYF. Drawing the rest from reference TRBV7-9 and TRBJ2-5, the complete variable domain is DTGVSQNPRHKITKRGQNVTFRCDPISEHNRLYWYRQTLGQGPEFLTYFQNEAQLEKSRLLSDRFSAERPKGSFSTLEIQRTEQGDSAMYLCASSASGLETQYFGPGTRLLVL.

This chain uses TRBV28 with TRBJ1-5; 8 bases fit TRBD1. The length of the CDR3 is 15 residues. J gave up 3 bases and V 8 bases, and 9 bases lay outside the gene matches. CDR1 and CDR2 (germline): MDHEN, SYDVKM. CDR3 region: CASSGDRIYNQPQHF. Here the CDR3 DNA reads TGTGCCAGCTCCGGGGACAGGATTTACAATCAGCCCCAGCATTTT.

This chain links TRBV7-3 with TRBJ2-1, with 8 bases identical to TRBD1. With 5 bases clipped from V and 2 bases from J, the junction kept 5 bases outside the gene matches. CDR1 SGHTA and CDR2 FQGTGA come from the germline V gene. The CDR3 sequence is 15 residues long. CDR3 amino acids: CASSPQGATYNEQFF. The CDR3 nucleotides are TGTGCCAGCAGCCCCCAGGGGGCTACCTACAATGAGCAGTTCTTC.

The CDR3 DNA follows: TGTGCCAGCAGCTTAGTCTTAGCGGGAACAAGTTTCTACGAGCAGTACTTC. Translating gives CASSLVLAGTSFYEQYF. This chain links TRBV7-9 with TRBJ2-7, with TRBD2 matching 8 bases. The V gene's germline CDR1 is SEHNR and CDR2 FQNEAQ (reference sequence). CDR3 length: 17 amino acids. V gave up 1 base and J gave up 3 bases; unmatched junction bases: 11.

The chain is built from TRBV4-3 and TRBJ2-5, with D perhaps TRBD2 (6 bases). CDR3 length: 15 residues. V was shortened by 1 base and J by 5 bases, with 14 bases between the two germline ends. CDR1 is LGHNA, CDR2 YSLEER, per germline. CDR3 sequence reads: CASSQGGVRGETQYF. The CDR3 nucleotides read TGCGCCAGCAGCCAAGGCGGGGTTCGGGGCGAGACCCAGTACTTC.

The CDR3 DNA reads as TGTGCCAGCAGTGACTCCCCAGCGGGGGCCTACAATGAGCAGTTCTTC. This encodes CASSDSPAGAYNEQFF. The V call is TRBV6-4, the J call TRBJ2-1; TRBD2 matches 8 bases. The CDR3 has 16 amino acids. V shed 0 bases and J 2 bases; nucleotides not matched to a gene: 3. Germline assignment: CDR1 MRHNA and CDR2 SNTAGT.

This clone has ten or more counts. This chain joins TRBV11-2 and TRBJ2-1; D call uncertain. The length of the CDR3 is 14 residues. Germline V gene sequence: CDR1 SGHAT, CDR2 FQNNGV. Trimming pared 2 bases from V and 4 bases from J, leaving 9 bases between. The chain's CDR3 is CASSLLWDYNEQFF. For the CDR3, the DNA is TGTGCCAGCAGCTTATTGTGGGATTACAATGAGCAGTTCTTC. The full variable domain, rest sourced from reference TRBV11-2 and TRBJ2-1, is EAGVAQSPRYKIIEKRQSVAFWCNPISGHATLYWYQQILGQGPKLLIQFQNNGVVDDSQLPKDRFSAERLKGVDSTLKIQPAKLEDSAVYLCASSLLWDYNEQFFGPGTRLTVL.

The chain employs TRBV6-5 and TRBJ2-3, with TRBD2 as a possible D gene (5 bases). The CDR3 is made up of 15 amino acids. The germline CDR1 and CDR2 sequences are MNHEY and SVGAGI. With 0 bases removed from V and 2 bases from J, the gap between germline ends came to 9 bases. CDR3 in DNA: TGTGCCAGCAGTTACTCGGACTGGTTCACAGATACGCAGTATTTT. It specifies CASSYSDWFTDTQYF.

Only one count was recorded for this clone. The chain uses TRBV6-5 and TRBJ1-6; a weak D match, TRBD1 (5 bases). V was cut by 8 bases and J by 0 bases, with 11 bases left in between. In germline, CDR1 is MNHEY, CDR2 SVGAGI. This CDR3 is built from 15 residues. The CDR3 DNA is TGTGCCAGCGGGACGGGGAGCTCCTATAATTCACCCCTCCACTTT. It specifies CASGTGSSYNSPLHF.